The 6 T cell receptor beta chains in this list originate from one sample, sequenced in a study of T cell clonality in common variable immunodeficiency. General observations from the study: Fewer deletions and N-nucleotide insertions were reportedly seen in common variable immunodeficiency TCR beta sequences.

Assay used: immunoSEQ multiplex PCR; TCRdb lists only in-frame clones, some missing. The sample includes fewer than 25,000 clones, none of them occurring once. Their specific antigens are unknown. Sequencing was performed on peripheral blood mononuclear cells. The receptors shown here come from a human donor with common variable immunodeficiency.

The sample holds a few counts of this clone. The CDR3 end is not reached by the read, which stops 3 residues before it; the germline J gene fills it in. The V gene is TRBV6-4, the J gene TRBJ2-3, with TRBD2 identical over 7 bases. J gave up 7 bases and V 6 bases, and 10 bases lay outside the gene matches. The CDR3 contains 14 residues. Germline values: CDR1 MRHNA, CDR2 SNTAGT. The CDR3 DNA, read in part, is TGTGCCAGCAGCACCGGCGGGGAGGGTTATACG. This sequence encodes CASSTGGEGYT. The entire CDR3 protein reads CASSTGGEGYTQYF.

This clone was picked up a small number of times. The read terminates 3 residues before the CDR3 end, so the remaining end is supplied by the germline J gene. The genes are TRBV30 and TRBJ1-6, with D possibly TRBD1 on 5 matching bases. The CDR3 runs 13 residues. Per the germline V gene, CDR1 is GTSNPN and CDR2 is SVGIG (reference sequence). The V end lost 8 bases, the J end lost 4 bases, and 12 bases lay between the germline ends. CDR3 DNA, as far as it was read: TGTGCCGGGGGGGTTGGTTATAATTCACCC. Translation: CAGGVGYNSP. The full-length CDR3 reads as CAGGVGYNSPLHF.

This clone was seen only a few times. The sequenced CDR3 bases are TGTGCCAGCAGCTCGATTACACAGGGGAGCACTGAA. It specifies CASSSITQGSTE. The full CDR3 sequence reads CASSSITQGSTEAFF. The chain is built from TRBV6-2 or TRBV6-3 and TRBJ1-1; 7 bases agree with TRBD1. The observed sequence ends 3 residues before the CDR3 terminus, with the missing tail filled in from the germline J gene. J lost 4 bases, V lost 6 bases, and 11 bases had no gene match. The CDR3 loop spans 15 amino acids. Per the germline V gene, CDR1 is MNHEY and CDR2 is SVGEGT.

This clone has only a few counts. The read is 3 residues too short to cover the CDR3 end, so that end is filled in from the germline J gene. The chain uses TRBV2 and TRBJ2-1, with TRBD2 identical over 7 bases. Per the germline V gene, CDR1 is SNHLY and CDR2 is FYNNEI. The CDR3 is made up of 13 amino acids. The ends lost 7 bases at V and 8 bases at J; junction bases unmatched: 8. The CDR3 sequence is CASTGLRGYEQFF. The sequenced CDR3 bases are TGTGCCAGCACTGGGTTGCGGGGGTATGAG. Variable domain in full (rest from reference TRBV2 and TRBJ2-1): EPEVTQTPSHQVTQMGQEVILRCVPISNHLYFYWYRQILGQKVEFLVSFYNNEISEKSEIFDDQFSVERPDGSNFTLKIRSTKLEDSAMYFCASTGLRGYEQFFGPGTRLTVL.

On this clone itself: The CDR3 end lies 3 residues beyond the end of the read and is filled in from the germline J gene. The V call is TRBV7-9, the J call TRBJ2-7, with 10 bases that match TRBD2. V lost 8 bases, J lost 4 bases, and 11 bases stayed unmatched. This CDR3 comprises 15 residues. Looked up from germline, CDR1 is SEHNR and CDR2 is FQNEAQ (reference sequence). The sequenced CDR3 bases are TGTGCCAGCCCCCCCGCTAGCGGGAGTATATACGAG. Translated, it gives CASPPASGSIYE. The whole CDR3 sequence reads CASPPASGSIYEQYF.

This clone has a count of ten or more. The read gets to within 3 residues of the CDR3 end, and the germline J gene fills in the rest. The gene calls are TRBV29-1 and TRBJ2-5; D possibly corresponds to TRBD1 (7 bases). In germline, CDR1 is SQVTM, CDR2 ANQGSEA. The CDR3 extends over 12 amino acids. V lost 7 bases to trimming and J lost 5 bases, with 14 bases between them. This CDR3 is CSADQGGETQYF. The sequenced part of the CDR3 DNA is TGCAGCGCCGACCAGGGGGGCGAGACC.